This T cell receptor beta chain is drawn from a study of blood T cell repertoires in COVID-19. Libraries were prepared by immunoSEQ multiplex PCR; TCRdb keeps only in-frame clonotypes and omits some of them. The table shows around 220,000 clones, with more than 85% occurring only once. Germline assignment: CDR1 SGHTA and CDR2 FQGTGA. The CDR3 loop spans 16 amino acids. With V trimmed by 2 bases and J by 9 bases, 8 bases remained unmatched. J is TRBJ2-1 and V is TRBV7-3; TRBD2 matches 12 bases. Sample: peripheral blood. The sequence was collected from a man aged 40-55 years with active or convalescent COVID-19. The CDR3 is CASSLALAGGSGEQFF. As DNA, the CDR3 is TGTGCCAGCAGCTTAGCTCTAGCGGGAGGGAGTGGTGAGCAGTTCTTC.